This T cell receptor beta chain was identified during a study of T cells in Graves' hyperthyroidism and ophthalmopathy. Points from the study as a whole: Stable hyperthyroidism was told apart from ophthalmopathy by a model built on 13 V-J features.

Stable disease denoted Graves' hyperthyroidism without ophthalmopathy progression within 18 months. Patients having uncontrolled infection, another autoimmune disease, pregnancy or lactation were not included. The CDR3 loop spans 16 amino acids. Trimming pared 3 bases from V and 2 bases from J, leaving 19 bases between. Germline V gene sequence: CDR1 DFQATT, CDR2 SNEGSKA (reference sequence). This clonotype was detected only a few times. The antigen is undetermined. Amplified regions were TCR beta CDR3 sequences from RNA transcripts. First-round RT-PCR with HTBI primers amplified the TCR CDR3 region. One entry per CDR3 protein results from TCRdb running MiXCR on the multiplex PCR reads. Of 300,000 to 450,000 distinct CDR3 sequences listed, around a quarter were seen once; the top ten hold around 70%.

Sequences were obtained from blood. This chain links TRBV20-1 with TRBJ1-1; D not certain. The clonotype was recovered from a man between 45 and 60 years old with Graves' hyperthyroidism. The CDR3 DNA reads TGCAGTGCTAGGGAATTCCGACTGCCGAGTAACACTGAAGCTTTCTTT. This translates into CSAREFRLPSNTEAFF.